Sequencing of this T cell receptor (beta chain) was carried out in a study of T cell changes during pregnancy in multiple sclerosis. Here immunoSEQ multiplex PCR was the method, and the copy in TCRdb shows in-frame clones only, minus some. The data hold 85,000 to 100,000 clones, with over 80% observed a single time. The CDR3 is made up of 13 amino acids. The V end lost 0 bases, the J end lost 8 bases, and 11 bases lay between the germline ends. Germline lookup yields CDR1 SGHNT and CDR2 YYREEE (reference sequence). Sequenced material: peripheral blood, taken after pregnancy. The receptor comes from a female donor with multiple sclerosis, enrolled in a pregnancy study. The chain carries TRBV5-4 and TRBJ1-2, with D possibly being TRBD1 (5 bases). The CDR3 DNA reads TGTGCCAGCAGCTTGGTGGGGGGTGGAGGCTACACCTTC. As protein: CASSLVGGGGYTF.